Detailed here is one T cell receptor (beta chain). What this receptor recognizes is not known. The data were taken from a study of GPR56 and killer-like receptors on CD4 memory cells (dated by TCRdb to about 2019). For the study in its entirety: According to the study's proposal, human CD4+ memory T-cell differentiation and cytokine production potential are marked by the progressive acquisition of KLRB1, KLRG1, GPR56 and then KLRF1. The study described its healthy blood donors as age-matched to the liver disease patients, who had a median age of approximately 67 years.

Prior to TCRbeta sequencing, five KLR/GPR56-defined CD4+ populations were enriched by fluorescence-activated cell sorting. To test whether memory differentiation follows a linear pathway, the researchers sequenced TCRbeta repertoires from five CD4+ T-cell subsets, each defined by expression of KLRB1, KLRG1, GPR56 and KLRF1. TCR-sequenced cells came from peripheral blood of healthy control individuals, reported as five donors in the TCRbeta analysis figure. Heparinized peripheral blood was collected, and every sample was processed within one hour of retrieval. Blood was diluted 1:2 in PBS, and peripheral blood mononuclear cells were then isolated from the diluted blood at room temperature by Biocoll density gradient centrifugation. Before flow sorting, freshly isolated PBMCs underwent magnetic sorting with anti-CD4 MicroBeads to enrich CD4+ T cells. A BD FACSAria II was used to sort CD4+ T cells, enriched from the PBMCs of healthy donors, according to marker expression. Surface staining used anti-KLRB1 clone 191B8, anti-KLRF1 clone 4A4.D10 and anti-KLRG1 clone REA261 antibodies from Miltenyi Biotec.

The instrument was an Illumina HiSeq 2500. To build sequencing libraries, a previously published PCR protocol was used to amplify the recombined TCRbeta locus. In the paper's pipeline: Reads whose average quality score was below 30 were removed, and the reads that remained were processed with IMSEQ. Each clonotype was defined by the combination of Vbeta gene, Jbeta gene and CDR3 amino acid sequence. The Morisita-Horn index, computed on the top 100 expanded clones, was used to measure repertoire overlap between populations. Renyi diversity profiles, calculated on the top 100 expanded clones, were used to assess clonal diversity. After reprocessing by TCRdb, each CDR3 protein sequence is one entry, and no DNA is given. These V and J calls originate from TCRdb's pipeline instead of the authors' own analysis. The sample's table lists a count of about 2,900 distinct CDR3 sequences. The top ten clones comprise about 3.2% of the sample.

Overall study results and their limits: Overlap of TCR repertoires was especially pronounced between late populations 4 and 5, and partly extended to population 3. Clones dominating late populations 4 and 5 were also found in early populations 1 and 2, and this finding was taken by the authors as evidence for linear differentiation. Diversity and similarity analyses were restricted to the 100 most expanded clones per population rather than full repertoires. Clonal frequency was low in the marker-negative population and increased progressively along the proposed pathway, with TCRbeta diversity decreasing accordingly.

The sequenced sample was memory CD4+ T cells from blood. The receptor's source is a human donor in good health.

The CDR3: CASSSRQGEQFF. The chain is assembled from TRBV5-6 and TRBJ2-1; TCRdb proposes TRBD1, but this gene call is untestable without DNA. The germline V gene yields SGHDT for CDR1 and YYEEEE for CDR2. Counted from cysteine to phenylalanine, this CDR3 has 12 amino acids. No DNA is listed.